This T cell receptor (beta chain) was identified in a study of metastatic and nonmetastatic thyroid tumors. Study background: Comparative analysis of repertoires was undertaken across blood and tumor or nodule tissue obtained from malignant and benign thyroid patients.

As handled by the study authors: In papillary thyroid cancer, a distant-metastasis classifier was built using CDR3 differences across clinicopathological groups. MiXCR reprocessed the PCR reads for TCRdb. The V and J calls follow TCRdb's processing rather than the paper's. The profile shows 30,000 to 50,000 clones, 13% of them singletons. V lost 5 bases and J 5 bases, leaving 18 bases between the germline ends. The V gene's germline CDR1 is MNHNS and CDR2 SASEGT. The CDR3 totals 15 residues. All patients were treatment-naive before thyroid surgery. This clone is medium-sized (0.01 to 0.1%) within its sample. Its cognate antigen is unknown. General observations from the study: Reportedly, malignant thyroid tumors had significantly higher TCR beta diversity than benign nodules, in blood and tumor.

The clonotype originates from a female donor with papillary thyroid cancer or a benign thyroid nodule (not recorded which). Some clones in this sample may be carry-over from other donors' samples. Material for sequencing was blood. The rearrangement joins TRBV6-1 to TRBJ1-1; D is unresolved. CDR3 nucleotides: TGTGCCAGCAGTCATGTCGGACCGGACGGAACTGAAGCTTTCTTT. Translating it yields CASSHVGPDGTEAFF.